A single sample is the source of the 22 T cell receptor beta chains below, sequenced in a study of cytomegalovirus exposure and HLA in healthy donors (dated 2017 in TCRdb). To prepare the library, the immunoSEQ multiplex PCR assay was applied. The source is immuneACCESS, and TCRdb retained only in-frame sequences with V and J called. Part of the clones is not carried over; for the studies checked, unresolved V genes explain less than half of this, and the remainder is unexplained. For this sample the table gives about 98,000 clones, of which approximately 94% were detected only once. The top ten clones comprise roughly 0.82% of the sample. Sequencing was carried out using PBMCs. The origin of the receptors is a woman in her late teens or twenties in good health and CMV-seronegative.

The chain carries TRBV7-6 and TRBJ1-4; 7 bases fit TRBD1. The J segment lost 0 bases and the V segment lost 5 bases, leaving 3 bases of the junction unmatched. Germline V lookup: CDR1 SGHVS, CDR2 FNYEAQ. This CDR3 contains 15 residues. The CDR3 DNA is TGTGCCAGCAGCAGTGGGACAGCAACTAATGAAAAACTGTTTTTT. Its translation is CASSSGTATNEKLFF.

The chain joins TRBV4-1 to TRBJ2-5, with 8 bases identical to TRBD1. Germline V gene lookup returns CDR1 MGHRA and CDR2 YSYEKL. V gave up 4 bases and J gave up 5 bases; unmatched junction bases: 12. CDR3 length equals 16 residues. The CDR3 bases are TGCGCCAGCAGCCCAGCACCTACTACAGGGGGGGAGACCCAGTACTTC. The encoded protein is CASSPAPTTGGETQYF.

V and J are TRBV7-2 and TRBJ2-3, with a weak D call TRBD1 (7 bases). The length of the CDR3 is 17 residues. Trimming took 5 bases from V and 2 from J, leaving 20 bases between them. Germline values: CDR1 SGHTA, CDR2 FQGNSA. The CDR3 spells CASSPRQGRGFTDTQYF. CDR3 bases: TGTGCCAGCAGCCCCCGACAGGGACGGGGGTTCACAGATACGCAGTATTTT.

The chain has TRBV30 and TRBJ1-5; maybe TRBD1 (6 bases). Germline V CDR1 and CDR2: GTSNPN, SVGIG (reference sequence). The V and J ends lost 4 bases and 5 bases respectively, with 21 bases between them. This CDR3 comprises 16 residues. The CDR3 sequence is CAWKAKTGAPYQPQHF. CDR3 coding DNA: TGTGCCTGGAAAGCTAAGACAGGAGCTCCTTATCAGCCCCAGCATTTT.

This chain links TRBV4-2 with TRBJ2-7, with D possibly matching TRBD2 (5 bases). Trimming removed 2 bases at V and 4 bases at J, with 18 bases between. This CDR3 is 16 amino acids long. Per the germline V gene, CDR1 is LGHNA and CDR2 is YNFKEQ. The CDR3 sequence is CASSQRSTIRSYEQYF. CDR3 sequence (DNA): TGTGCCAGCAGCCAAAGATCGACTATACGTAGTTACGAGCAGTACTTC.

The chain employs TRBV12-5 and TRBJ2-7, with 11 bases that match TRBD2. There are 15 residues in the CDR3. Trimming at V came to 4 bases and at J to 1 base, leaving 3 bases not matched to a gene. Germline CDR1 is LGHNT and CDR2 is FRNRAP. The CDR3 is CASGYGTSGSYEQYF. The DNA for the CDR3 is TGTGCTAGTGGTTACGGGACTAGCGGTTCCTACGAGCAGTACTTC.

The V gene is TRBV10-3, the J gene TRBJ1-1; D uncertain. The germline gives CDR1 ENHRY, CDR2 SYGVKD. This CDR3 has 12 amino acids. Deletions cut 4 bases from V and 3 bases from J, with 6 bases between. CDR3 in amino acids: CAISVADTEAFF. The CDR3 DNA reads as TGTGCCATCAGTGTTGCAGACACTGAAGCTTTCTTT.

The chain is built from TRBV5-5 and TRBJ2-1, with D possibly matching TRBD1 (6 bases). The CDR3 extends over 15 amino acids. Trimming left V 4 bases short and J 6 bases short, with 17 bases between. Germline CDR1 SGHKS, CDR2 YYEKEE (reference sequence). CDR3 region: CASSVQGPRGNEQFF. CDR3 bases: TGTGCCAGCAGCGTCCAGGGGCCCAGGGGCAATGAGCAGTTCTTC.

The chain joins TRBV20-1 to TRBJ2-1; 9 bases line up with TRBD1. In germline, CDR1 is DFQATT, CDR2 SNEGSKA (reference sequence). V lost 1 base and J lost 14; bases outside the gene matches: 3. This CDR3 region has 11 residues. CDR3 loop: CSARAGDREFF. CDR3 coding DNA: TGCAGTGCTAGAGCGGGGGACAGGGAGTTCTTC.

The chain is built from TRBV11-3 and TRBJ2-3, with TRBD2 as a possible D gene (5 bases). The V gene's germline CDR1 is SGHNT and CDR2 YENEEA. This CDR3 has 11 amino acids. The V and J ends lost 5 bases and 8 bases respectively, with 8 bases between them. CDR3 DNA sequence: TGTGCCAGCAGCCTGGGGAGTACGCAGTATTTT. Encoded protein: CASSLGSTQYF. Drawing the rest from reference TRBV11-3 and TRBJ2-3, the complete variable domain is EAGVVQSPRYKIIEKKQPVAFWCNPISGHNTLYWYLQNLGQGPELLIRYENEEAVDDSQLPKDRFSAERLKGVDSTLKIQPAELGDSAVYLCASSLGSTQYFGPGTRLTVL.

This chain links TRBV5-1 with TRBJ2-7, with 13 bases identical to TRBD2. The CDR3 extends over 15 amino acids. Germline V CDR1 and CDR2: SGHRS, YFSETQ. The ends lost 1 base at V and 6 bases at J; junction bases unmatched: 4. Here the CDR3 reads CASSLTSGGAGEQYF. The CDR3 DNA reads as TGCGCCAGCAGCTTGACTAGCGGGGGGGCCGGCGAGCAGTACTTC.

The gene calls are TRBV27 and TRBJ1-2; TRBD1 is a possible D gene (5 bases). CDR1 and CDR2 (germline): MNHEY, SMNVEV (reference sequence). The length of the CDR3 is 14 residues. Between the trimmed V and J ends, which lost 3 bases and 1 base, there was a span of 9 bases. DNA of the CDR3: TGTGCCAGCAGTTTGTTGCAGGGTAACTATGGCTACACCTTC. Amino acids: CASSLLQGNYGYTF.

This chain joins TRBV5-1 and TRBJ2-5; a possible D gene is TRBD2 (6 bases). V was cut by 0 bases and J by 2 bases, with 11 bases left in between. The CDR3 totals 15 residues. In germline, CDR1 is SGHRS, CDR2 YFSETQ. CDR3 protein: CASSLAQAGQETQYF. CDR3 in DNA: TGCGCCAGCAGCTTGGCTCAGGCGGGGCAAGAGACCCAGTACTTC.

The chain employs TRBV18 and TRBJ1-1; D is possibly TRBD1 (6 bases). The germline V gene has CDR1 KGHSH and CDR2 LQKENI. The CDR3 is 14 amino acids. Trimming took 5 bases from V and 3 from J, leaving 13 bases between them. The CDR3 sequence is CASSEQGSDTEAFF. In nucleotides, the CDR3 is TGTGCCAGCTCAGAGCAGGGGTCGGACACTGAAGCTTTCTTT.

The chain links TRBV5-4 to TRBJ1-4; 10 nucleotides line up with TRBD1. The CDR3 has 16 amino acids. Germline V CDR1 and CDR2: SGHNT, YYREEE (reference sequence). Losses at the gene ends were 0 bases for V and 8 bases for J; bases not matched to a gene: 7. CDR3: CASSLGRDRGAEKLFF. CDR3 coding DNA: TGTGCCAGCAGCTTGGGTAGGGACAGGGGCGCGGAAAAACTGTTTTTT.

The chain employs TRBV21-1 and TRBJ2-5; the table gives TRBD2 as D, unverified against the DNA. TRBV21-1 is reported as a pseudogene. CDR3 length: 15 residues. This chain's CDR3 is CASSKAQGGLATQYF. The CDR3 DNA follows: TGTGCCAGCAGCAAAGCGCAGGGAGGATTGGCGACCCAGTACTTC.

Relative to its sample, this clone is medium-sized. The chain uses TRBV6-4 and TRBJ2-1; 7 bases line up with TRBD2. There are 15 residues in the CDR3. Germline loops: CDR1 MRHNA, CDR2 SNTAGT. V dropped 5 bases and J dropped 8; count of bases not matched to a gene: 12. The CDR3 bases are TGTGCCAGCAGTCGCTCCGGGGGGACCGGGGATGAGCAGTTCTTC. It translates to CASSRSGGTGDEQFF.

V usage is TRBV9 and J usage is TRBJ2-5; D remains unclear. CDR3 size: 15 residues. Germline CDR1 SGDLS, CDR2 YYNGEE. The germline V and J ends were trimmed by 0 bases and 8 bases, with 17 bases remaining between them. CDR3 in DNA: TGTGCCAGCAGCGTAGAAGAGAGCCCGCAGACAACCCAGTACTTC. Translated: CASSVEESPQTTQYF. The complete variable domain, with remaining parts taken from reference TRBV9 and TRBJ2-5, reads DSGVTQTPKHLITATGQRVTLRCSPRSGDLSVYWYQQSLDQGLQFLIQYYNGEERAKGNILERFSAQQFPDLHSELNLSSLELGDSALYFCASSVEESPQTTQYFGPGTRLLVL.

The gene calls are TRBV9 and TRBJ2-3; D possibly corresponds to TRBD1 (5 bases). Germline loops: CDR1 SGDLS, CDR2 YYNGEE. The CDR3 totals 14 residues. Trimming cost V 3 bases and J 2 bases, with 10 bases left between them. The CDR3 loop reads CASSDPGITDTQYF. The DNA for the CDR3 is TGTGCCAGCAGCGACCCAGGGATCACAGATACGCAGTATTTT. Filled out from reference TRBV9 and TRBJ2-3, the complete variable domain reads DSGVTQTPKHLITATGQRVTLRCSPRSGDLSVYWYQQSLDQGLQFLIQYYNGEERAKGNILERFSAQQFPDLHSELNLSSLELGDSALYFCASSDPGITDTQYFGPGTRLTVL.

The V call is TRBV27, the J call TRBJ2-6, with 8 nucleotides matching TRBD1. V was pared by 0 bases and J by 0 bases, with 4 bases of the junction left unmatched. The CDR3 loop spans 18 amino acids. The germline V gene encodes CDR1 MNHEY and CDR2 SMNVEV (reference sequence). The CDR3 loop is CASSLSRQGASGANVLTF. Written as DNA, the CDR3 is TGTGCCAGCAGTTTATCGAGGCAGGGGGCCTCTGGGGCCAACGTCCTGACTTTC.

The chain recombines TRBV7-2 with TRBJ2-4, with 15 positions matching TRBD2. CDR3 length equals 16 residues. Per germline, CDR1 SGHTA and CDR2 FQGNSA. V trimming: 5 bases; J trimming: 7 bases; junction bases outside the gene matches: 6. The CDR3 region is CASSLGLAGGGNIQYF. CDR3 DNA: TGTGCCAGCAGCCTGGGACTAGCGGGAGGAGGGAACATTCAGTACTTC.

This clone was counted a single time. J is TRBJ1-1 and V is TRBV30; D is unclear. CDR1 and CDR2 from the germline V gene are GTSNPN and SVGIG (reference sequence). This CDR3 is 15 amino acids long. The V end lost 0 bases, the J end lost 3 bases, and 14 bases lay between the germline ends. The CDR3 spells CAWSVLPRGHTEAFF. Here the CDR3 DNA reads TGTGCCTGGAGTGTCCTCCCTCGGGGTCACACTGAAGCTTTCTTT.